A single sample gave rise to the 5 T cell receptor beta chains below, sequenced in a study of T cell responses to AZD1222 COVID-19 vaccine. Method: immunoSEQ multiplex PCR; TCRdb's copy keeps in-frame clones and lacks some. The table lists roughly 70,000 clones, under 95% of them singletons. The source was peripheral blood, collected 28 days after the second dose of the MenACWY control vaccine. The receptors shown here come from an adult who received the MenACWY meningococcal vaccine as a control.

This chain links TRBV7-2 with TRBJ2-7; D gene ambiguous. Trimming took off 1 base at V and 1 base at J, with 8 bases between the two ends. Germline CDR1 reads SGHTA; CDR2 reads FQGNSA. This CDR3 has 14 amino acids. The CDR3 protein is CASSLGLSSYEQYF. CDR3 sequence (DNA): TGTGCCAGCAGCTTAGGCCTATCGTCCTACGAGCAGTACTTC. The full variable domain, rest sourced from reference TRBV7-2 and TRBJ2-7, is GAGVSQSPSNKVTEKGKDVELRCDPISGHTALYWYRQSLGQGLEFLIYFQGNSAPDKSGLPSDRFSAERTGGSVSTLTIQRTQQEDSAVYLCASSLGLSSYEQYFGPGTRLTVT.

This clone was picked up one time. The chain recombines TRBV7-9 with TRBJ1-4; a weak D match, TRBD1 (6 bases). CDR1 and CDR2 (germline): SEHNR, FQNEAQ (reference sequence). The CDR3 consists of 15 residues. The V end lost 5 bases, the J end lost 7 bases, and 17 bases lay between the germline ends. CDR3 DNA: TGTGCCAGCAGCCCCCCACAGGGAGCGGGTGAAAAACTGTTTTTT. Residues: CASSPPQGAGEKLFF.

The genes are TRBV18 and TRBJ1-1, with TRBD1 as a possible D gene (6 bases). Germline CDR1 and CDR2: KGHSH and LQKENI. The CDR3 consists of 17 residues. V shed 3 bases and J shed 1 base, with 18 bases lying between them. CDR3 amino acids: CASSPSQGRNPNTEAFF. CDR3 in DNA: TGTGCCAGCTCACCGAGCCAGGGGCGTAACCCGAACACTGAAGCTTTCTTT.

Here the CDR3 reads CASSVEAGPYEQYF. The DNA of the CDR3 is TGTGCCAGCAGCGTAGAGGCGGGGCCCTACGAGCAGTACTTC. This rearrangement joins TRBV9 to TRBJ2-7; D perhaps matches TRBD2 (6 bases). Germline CDR1 is SGDLS and CDR2 is YYNGEE. V lost 0 bases and J 2 bases, leaving 9 bases between the germline ends. The CDR3 is 14 residues long. Supplemented by reference TRBV9 and TRBJ2-7, the full variable domain reads DSGVTQTPKHLITATGQRVTLRCSPRSGDLSVYWYQQSLDQGLQFLIQYYNGEERAKGNILERFSAQQFPDLHSELNLSSLELGDSALYFCASSVEAGPYEQYFGPGTRLTVT.

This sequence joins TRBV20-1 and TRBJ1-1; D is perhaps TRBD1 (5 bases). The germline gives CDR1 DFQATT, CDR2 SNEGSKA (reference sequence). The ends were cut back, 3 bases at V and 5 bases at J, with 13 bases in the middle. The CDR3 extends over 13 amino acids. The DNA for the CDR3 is TGCAGTGCTAGTTTCGGGGCTGGGACTGAAGCTTTCTTT. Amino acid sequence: CSASFGAGTEAFF.